The 9 T cell receptor beta chains below were found in one sample sequenced in a study of cytomegalovirus exposure and HLA in healthy donors. Primers for the PCR totalled 60 Vbeta and 13 Jbeta. Generated by immunoSEQ multiplex PCR, the TCRdb table keeps only in-frame clones and is missing some. The sample lists around 170,000 clones, 81% occurring once. The sequenced sample was PBMCs. The receptors come from a man aged 45-60 years in good health and CMV-seronegative.

This chain uses TRBV27 with TRBJ2-7; no clear D. From germline, CDR1 is MNHEY and CDR2 SMNVEV (reference sequence). The V gene lost 7 bases and the J gene lost 5 bases, with 12 bases spanning the gap. The length of the CDR3 is 12 residues. In DNA, the CDR3 is TGTGCCAGCACCGGTGATTTCGACGAGCAGTACTTC. Protein: CASTGDFDEQYF.

The V and J genes are TRBV11-2 and TRBJ1-3; D is unclear. This CDR3 has 15 residues. V was clipped by 5 bases and J by 0 bases, with 11 bases between them. The germline V gene encodes CDR1 SGHAT and CDR2 FQNNGV. The CDR3 DNA reads TGTGCCAGCAGCCCCGGCTCGGGCTCTGGAAACACCATATATTTT. It yields the protein CASSPGSGSGNTIYF.

V and J are TRBV18 and TRBJ1-1; 9 positions agree with TRBD1. V lost 5 bases and J lost 7; bases outside the gene matches: 5. The CDR3 covers 13 residues. The germline gives CDR1 KGHSH, CDR2 LQKENI. The CDR3 protein is CASSEGQGFEAFF. The CDR3, as DNA: TGTGCCAGCTCAGAAGGACAGGGGTTTGAAGCTTTCTTT.

This sequence joins TRBV7-9 and TRBJ2-1; 9 bases are a match to TRBD1. The CDR3 runs 16 residues. V dropped 2 bases and J dropped 4; count of bases not matched to a gene: 6. Germline V CDR1 and CDR2: SEHNR, FQNEAQ (reference sequence). The CDR3 is CASSLMGTGFYNEQFF. As DNA, the CDR3 is TGTGCCAGCAGCTTAATGGGGACAGGGTTTTACAATGAGCAGTTCTTC. The whole variable domain, filled in from reference TRBV7-9 and TRBJ2-1, reads DTGVSQNPRHKITKRGQNVTFRCDPISEHNRLYWYRQTLGQGPEFLTYFQNEAQLEKSRLLSDRFSAERPKGSFSTLEIQRTEQGDSAMYLCASSLMGTGFYNEQFFGPGTRLTVL.

The CDR3 DNA sequence: TGTGCCAGCAGCCCTAGGCCCGCGGGGGGACGCACAGATACGCAGTATTTT. It codes for CASSPRPAGGRTDTQYF. This sequence joins TRBV9 and TRBJ2-3; the match to TRBD2 covers 8 bases. Germline V gene data show CDR1 as SGDLS and CDR2 as YYNGEE. Trimming took 4 bases from V and 1 from J; bases not matched to a gene: 11. This CDR3 is built from 17 residues.

The rearrangement uses TRBV16 and TRBJ2-1, with D tentatively TRBD2 (6 bases). V lost 0 bases to trimming and J lost 9 bases, with 12 bases between them. Germline assignment: CDR1 KGHSY and CDR2 FQNENV. The CDR3 has 14 amino acids. The CDR3 loop reads CASSQSPGDSEQFF. The CDR3 region has the DNA TGTGCCAGCAGCCAATCTCCGGGGGATAGTGAGCAGTTCTTC.

The J gene is TRBJ2-1, the V gene TRBV2, with 11 bases identical to TRBD2. The germline V gene encodes CDR1 SNHLY and CDR2 FYNNEI. The trim removed 5 bases at V and 0 bases at J, leaving 15 bases unmatched. The CDR3 runs 20 residues. CDR3 in amino acids: CASSPNPRTSGRSSYNEQFF. The CDR3 region has the DNA TGTGCCAGCAGTCCCAACCCCCGGACTAGCGGGCGGAGCTCCTACAATGAGCAGTTCTTC.

The chain carries TRBV15 and TRBJ2-2, with a weak D call TRBD1 (5 bases). V was shortened by 1 base and J by 1 base, with 10 bases between the two germline ends. The germline CDR1 and CDR2 sequences are LNHNV and YYDKDF (reference sequence). The CDR3 runs to 16 residues. The CDR3 DNA reads TGTGCCACCAGCAGAGGGGGCAACTGGAACACCGGGGAGCTGTTTTTT. It codes for CATSRGGNWNTGELFF.

The table lists this clone with a few counts. CDR3 sequence: CASSPRLAASTDTQYF. In DNA form, the CDR3 reads TGCGCCAGCAGCCCCAGACTAGCAGCTAGCACAGATACGCAGTATTTT. This chain uses TRBV4-3 with TRBJ2-3, with 7 nucleotides matching TRBD2. Trimming at V came to 4 bases and at J to 0 bases, leaving 7 bases not matched to a gene. Germline lookup yields CDR1 LGHNA and CDR2 YSLEER. The CDR3 covers 16 residues.